Sequencing of this T cell receptor beta chain was carried out in a study of blood T cells in healthy people across ages. With a J-beta primer mix and a sample-barcoded 5' primer, a second PCR ran about 7 to 12 cycles. A template-switch adaptor that had 12 random nucleotides put a tag on each cDNA molecule. MiXCR, applied by TCRdb to the 5' RACE reads, yields one record per CDR3 protein. The repertoire has hundreds of thousands of distinct CDR3 sequences, about 48% of them found once; the top ten carry around 15%. Study observations and caveats: Diversity estimated from one million T cells was considered an underestimate. No one knew whether donors had CMV, which possibly confounded expanded clonotype changes.

Of note for this clonotype: Its antigen is not known.

Russia was home to the donors, healthy Caucasian individuals aged roughly 6 to 90. The CDR3 length is 14 residues. V was cut by 2 bases and J by 6 bases, with 11 bases left in between. Germline values: CDR1 SGHTA, CDR2 FQGNSA. The gene calls are TRBV7-2 and TRBJ2-1; D is uncertain. The sequenced sample was blood. The receptor was derived from a man aged 30 to 39 in good health. The CDR3 reads CASSLLASSNEQFF. The CDR3 DNA sequence: TGTGCCAGCAGCTTATTGGCCAGTTCCAATGAGCAGTTCTTC.